Listed below are T cell receptor beta chains from one sample, sequenced in a study of blood T cell repertoires in COVID-19. The repertoire was sequenced with immunoSEQ multiplex PCR; TCRdb's copy has only in-frame clones and lacks some. The data hold 30,000 to 45,000 clones, with 88% observed a single time. The sequencing input was peripheral blood. The receptors come from a man in his sixties with active COVID-19. The CDR3 runs from the conserved cysteine through the conserved F or W. D genes are given only for firm matches. Rows give clone size only sometimes, using once, few, many, or a class for an expanded clone.

D gene,V gene,clone size,CDR3 length,J gene,CDR3 protein,CDR3 DNA
TRBD1,TRBV15,NA,18,TRBJ2-5,CATSREAWDRVYQETQYF,TGTGCCACCAGCAGAGAGGCGTGGGACAGGGTGTACCAAGAGACCCAGTACTTC
NA,TRBV6-1,NA,13,TRBJ1-3,CASSDNSGNTIYF,TGTGCCAGCAGTGATAACTCTGGAAACACCATATATTTT
TRBD2,TRBV3-1/TRBV3-2,NA,15,TRBJ2-3,CASSPSGEVTDTQYF,TGTGCCAGCAGCCCGAGCGGGGAGGTCACAGATACGCAGTATTTT
NA,TRBV3-1/TRBV3-2,NA,14,TRBJ2-5,CASSPLVSGETQYF,TGTGCCAGCAGCCCCTTGGTGAGTGGAGAGACCCAGTACTTC
TRBD2,TRBV18,NA,17,TRBJ2-1,CASSPRTGGRKVNEQFF,TGTGCCAGCTCACCACGCACGGGGGGGCGTAAGGTCAATGAGCAGTTCTTC
NA,TRBV3-1/TRBV3-2,NA,14,TRBJ2-2,CASSQGLHTGELFF,TGTGCCAGCAGCCAGGGACTGCACACCGGGGAGCTGTTTTTT
NA,TRBV27,NA,13,TRBJ2-7,CASSLRGSYEQYF,TGTGCCAGCAGTTTACGGGGCTCCTACGAGCAGTACTTC
NA,TRBV30,NA,14,TRBJ2-3,CAWGGLADTDTQYF,TGTGCCTGGGGGGGGCTAGCGGACACAGATACGCAGTATTTT
TRBD1,TRBV3-1/TRBV3-2,NA,15,TRBJ1-1,CASIPSGTGATEAFF,TGTGCCAGCATCCCTTCTGGGACAGGAGCGACTGAAGCTTTCTTT
TRBD2,TRBV5-1,once,13,TRBJ2-3,CASSQREGDTQYF,TGCGCCAGCAGCCAGCGGGAGGGAGATACGCAGTATTTT
TRBD2,TRBV11-2,NA,14,TRBJ2-1,CASSPSGRALEQFF,TGTGCCAGCAGCCCGAGCGGGAGGGCTCTCGAGCAGTTCTTC
TRBD1,TRBV20-1,NA,13,TRBJ2-7,CSASGQVQKEQYF,TGCAGTGCTAGTGGACAGGTTCAGAAGGAGCAGTACTTC
NA,TRBV30,NA,13,TRBJ2-7,CAWSGNIAYEQYF,TGTGCCTGGAGTGGTAACATTGCCTACGAGCAGTACTTC
TRBD2,TRBV9,NA,16,TRBJ2-1,CASSPSRGTSAIEQFF,TGTGCCAGCAGCCCCTCCAGGGGGACTAGCGCTATTGAGCAGTTCTTC
TRBD1,TRBV4-2,once,14,TRBJ1-6,CASSPEGGSSPLHF,TGTGCCAGCAGCCCGGAAGGGGGCTCTTCACCCCTCCACTTT
NA,TRBV14,NA,14,TRBJ1-1,CASSHSGWDTEAFF,TGTGCCAGCAGCCATTCGGGGTGGGACACTGAAGCTTTCTTT
TRBD2,TRBV6-2/TRBV6-3,NA,16,TRBJ2-2,CASSRSGTTYTGELFF,TGTGCCAGCAGCAGGTCCGGGACTACCTACACCGGGGAGCTGTTTTTT
NA,TRBV29-1,NA,12,TRBJ2-3,CSVLGDTDTQYF,TGCAGCGTTCTAGGAGACACAGATACGCAGTATTTT
TRBD1,TRBV28,NA,15,TRBJ2-7,CASSTPGQGGYEQYF,TGTGCCAGCAGTACCCCGGGACAGGGAGGATACGAGCAGTACTTC
TRBD1,TRBV5-1,NA,15,TRBJ1-5,CASSPGQGRGQPQHF,TGCGCCAGCAGCCCCGGACAGGGGAGGGGTCAGCCCCAGCATTTT
NA,TRBV11-2,NA,14,TRBJ2-7,CASTISGSAYEQYF,TGTGCCAGCACCATAAGCGGGTCCGCCTACGAGCAGTACTTC
TRBD1,TRBV29-1,NA,12,TRBJ2-1,CSFRQGAREQFF,TGCAGCTTCCGACAGGGGGCACGGGAGCAGTTCTTC